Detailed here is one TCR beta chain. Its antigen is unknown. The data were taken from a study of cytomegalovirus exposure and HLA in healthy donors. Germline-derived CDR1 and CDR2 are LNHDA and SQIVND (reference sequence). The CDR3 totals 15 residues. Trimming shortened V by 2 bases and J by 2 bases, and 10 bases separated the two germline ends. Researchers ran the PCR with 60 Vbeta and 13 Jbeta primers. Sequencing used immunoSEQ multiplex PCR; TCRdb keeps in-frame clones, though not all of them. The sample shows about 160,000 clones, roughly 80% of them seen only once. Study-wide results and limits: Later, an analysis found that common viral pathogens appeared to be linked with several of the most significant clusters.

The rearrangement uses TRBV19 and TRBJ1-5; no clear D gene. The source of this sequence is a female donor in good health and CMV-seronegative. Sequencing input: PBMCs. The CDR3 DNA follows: TGTGCCAGTAGTATAATGGGTGAGGGCAATCAGCCCCAGCATTTT. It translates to CASSIMGEGNQPQHF.